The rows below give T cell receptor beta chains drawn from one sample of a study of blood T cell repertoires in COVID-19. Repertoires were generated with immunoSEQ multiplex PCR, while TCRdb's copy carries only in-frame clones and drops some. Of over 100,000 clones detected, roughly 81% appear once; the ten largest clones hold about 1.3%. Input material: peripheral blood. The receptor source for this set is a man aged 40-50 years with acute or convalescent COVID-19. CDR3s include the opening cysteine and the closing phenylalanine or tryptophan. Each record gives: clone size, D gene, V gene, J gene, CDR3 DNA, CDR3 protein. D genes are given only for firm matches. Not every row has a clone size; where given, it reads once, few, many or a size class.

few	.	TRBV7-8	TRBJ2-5	TGTGCCAGCAGCTCCCGGGGGGCAGGAGAGACCCAGTACTTC	CASSSRGAGETQYF
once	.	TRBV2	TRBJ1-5	TGTGCCAGCAGTGAAGACCCCAGGCAGCCCCAGCATTTT	CASSEDPRQPQHF
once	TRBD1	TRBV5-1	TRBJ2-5	TGCGCCAGCAGCTATGAAGGGGGCGCGTGGCAAGAGACCCAGTACTTC	CASSYEGGAWQETQYF
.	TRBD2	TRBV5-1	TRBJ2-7	TGCGCCAGCAGCATGACTAGCGGGAGTCCTTCCTACGAGCAGTACTTC	CASSMTSGSPSYEQYF
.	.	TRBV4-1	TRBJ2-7	TGCGCCAGCAGCCAAGCTTACCGACAGTCCTACGAGCAGTACTTC	CASSQAYRQSYEQYF
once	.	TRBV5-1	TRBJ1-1	TGCGCCAGCAGCTTGGTGGCGGACATAAACACTGAAGCTTTCTTT	CASSLVADINTEAFF
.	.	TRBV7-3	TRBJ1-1	TGTGCCAGCAGCCAGGGGCCGAACACTGAAGCTTTCTTT	CASSQGPNTEAFF
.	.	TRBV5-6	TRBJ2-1	TGTGCCAGCAGCCCCCCACGGACTGGCTACAATGAGCAGTTCTTC	CASSPPRTGYNEQFF
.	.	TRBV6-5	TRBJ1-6	TGTGCCAGCAGGGGTACAGGGAGGGGACCCCTCCACTTT	CASRGTGRGPLHF
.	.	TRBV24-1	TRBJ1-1	TGTGCCACCAGTGATTTGCCTGGGTCGAGGTTGGCTTTCTTT	CATSDLPGSRLAFF
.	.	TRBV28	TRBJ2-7	TGTGCCAGCAGTTCCACAGTCTACGAGCAGTACTTC	CASSSTVYEQYF
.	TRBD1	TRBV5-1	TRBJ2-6	TGCGCCAGCAGCAACAGGGGAACTGGGGCCAACGTCCTGACTTTC	CASSNRGTGANVLTF
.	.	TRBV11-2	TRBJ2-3	TGTGCCAGCAGCTTAGTACTAAGGGATACGCAGTATTTT	CASSLVLRDTQYF
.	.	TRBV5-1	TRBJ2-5	TGCGCCAGCAGCTTGGACAGACAAGAGACCCAGTACTTC	CASSLDRQETQYF
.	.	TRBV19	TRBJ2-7	TGTGCCAGTAGTATAACAGTTTCCTACGAGCAGTACTTC	CASSITVSYEQYF
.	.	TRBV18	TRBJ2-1	TGTGCCAGCTCACCGCCGGTCCCACTCTCCTACAATGAGCAGTTCTTC	CASSPPVPLSYNEQFF
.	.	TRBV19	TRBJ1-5	TGTGCCAGTAGTATCAGGGATAGCAATCAGCCCCAGCATTTT	CASSIRDSNQPQHF
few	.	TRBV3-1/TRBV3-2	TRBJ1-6	TGTGCCAGCGGCTTTGGGGGAGGGAATTCACCCCTCCACTTT	CASGFGGGNSPLHF
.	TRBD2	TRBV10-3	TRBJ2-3	TGTGCCATCAGAACTAGCGGGAGGGCCAAAGATACGCAGTATTTT	CAIRTSGRAKDTQYF
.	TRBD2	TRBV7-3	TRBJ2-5	TGTGCCAGCAGCCCGCTCTGGGGGGGACAAGAGACCCAGTACTTC	CASSPLWGGQETQYF
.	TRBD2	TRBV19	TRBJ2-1	TGTGCCAGTAGTACCGGAGCGGGGGGAAACAATGAGCAGTTCTTC	CASSTGAGGNNEQFF
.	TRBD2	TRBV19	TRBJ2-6	TGTGCCAGTAGCCCCCCCGCGGGGGGCTTCTCTGGGGCCAACGTCCTGACTTTC	CASSPPAGGFSGANVLTF
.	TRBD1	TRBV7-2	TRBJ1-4	TGTGCCAGTAAGCTTGGGACAGGGGCTAATGAAAAACTGTTTTTT	CASKLGTGANEKLFF
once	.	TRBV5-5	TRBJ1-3	TGTGCCAGCAGCTTGGAGCCGAGACAGCCTGGAAACACCATATATTTT	CASSLEPRQPGNTIYF
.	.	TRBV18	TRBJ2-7	TGTGCCAGCTCACCCGACGGGTTCTACGAGCAGTACTTC	CASSPDGFYEQYF
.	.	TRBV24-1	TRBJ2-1	TGTGCCACCAGTGCAACAGGGTCGATGGGGAATGAGCAGTTCTTC	CATSATGSMGNEQFF
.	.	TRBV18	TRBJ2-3	TGTGCCAGCTCACCCGGACAGATAAGCACAGATACGCAGTATTTT	CASSPGQISTDTQYF
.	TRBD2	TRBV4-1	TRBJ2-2	TGCGCCAGCAGCCAAGGGGCGGGAGGGCCTAGGACCGGGGAGCTGTTTTTT	CASSQGAGGPRTGELFF
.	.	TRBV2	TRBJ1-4	TGTGCCAGCAGTGTCCGACAGGCCAAGAATGAAAAACTGTTTTTT	CASSVRQAKNEKLFF
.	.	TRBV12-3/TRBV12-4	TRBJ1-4	TGTGCCAGCAGCCTGCGGGATACGGCAAAACTGTTTTTT	CASSLRDTAKLFF
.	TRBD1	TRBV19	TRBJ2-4	TGTGCCAGCCAGGGACAGCTAAACATTCAGTACTTC	CASQGQLNIQYF
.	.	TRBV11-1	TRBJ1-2	TGTGCCAGCAGCTTTGTGAGGGGGAACCTTAACTATGGCTACACCTTC	CASSFVRGNLNYGYTF
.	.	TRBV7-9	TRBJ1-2	TGTGCCAGCACCTTAAGGGGAATCCTTTACACCTTC	CASTLRGILYTF
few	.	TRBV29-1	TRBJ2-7	TGCAGCGTTGAAAGTTCTAGCTCCTACGAGCAGTACTTC	CSVESSSSYEQYF
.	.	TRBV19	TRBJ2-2	TGTGCCAGCACGAACACCGGGGAGCTGTTTTTT	CASTNTGELFF
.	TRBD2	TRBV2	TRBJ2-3	TGTGCCAGCAGAAGGGACTACACAGATACGCAGTATTTT	CASRRDYTDTQYF
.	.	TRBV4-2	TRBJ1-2	TGTGCCAGCAGCCAAGATAGCAGGGATGGCTACACCTTC	CASSQDSRDGYTF
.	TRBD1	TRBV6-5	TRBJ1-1	TGTGCCAGCTCGACAGGGGCGCGGATGGCTGAAGCTTTCTTT	CASSTGARMAEAFF
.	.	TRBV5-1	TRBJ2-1	TGCGCCAGCAGCCCCCTAGGTGGGGGCGAGAATGAGCAGTTCTTC	CASSPLGGGENEQFF
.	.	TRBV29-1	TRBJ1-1	TGCAGCGGCCGGGTAGGCCCAACTGAAGCTTTCTTT	CSGRVGPTEAFF
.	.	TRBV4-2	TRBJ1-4	TGTGCCAGCAGCAGGGGGGGAGGCGATGAAAAACTGTTTTTT	CASSRGGGDEKLFF
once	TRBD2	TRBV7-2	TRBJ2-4	TGTGCCAGCAGCTTATCTGCTAGCGGGGACGAAGACATTCAGTACTTC	CASSLSASGDEDIQYF
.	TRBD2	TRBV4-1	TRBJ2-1	TGCGCCAGCAGTTGGATGGGTGGGGGGGGCAATGAGCAGTTCTTC	CASSWMGGGGNEQFF
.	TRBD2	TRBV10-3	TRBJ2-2	TGTGCCATCAATGGACTAGGGAACACCGGGGAGCTGTTTTTT	CAINGLGNTGELFF
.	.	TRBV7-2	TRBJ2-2	TGTGCCAGCAGTCCCGAGGGACATCACACCGGGGAGCTGTTTTTT	CASSPEGHHTGELFF
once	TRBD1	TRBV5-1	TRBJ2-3	TGCGCCAGCAGCTACTCCGGGACAGGGGGCACAGATACGCAGTATTTT	CASSYSGTGGTDTQYF
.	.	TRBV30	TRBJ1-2	TGTGCCTGGAGTAAAGGAGCCAGCATCTCCAACTATGGCTACACCTTC	CAWSKGASISNYGYTF
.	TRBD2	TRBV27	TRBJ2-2	TGTGCCAGCAAAACTAGCGGGGTGCTTGGCACCGGGGAGCTGTTTTTT	CASKTSGVLGTGELFF
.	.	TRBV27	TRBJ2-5	TGTGCCAGCAGTTTGGTCAAGGGCCAGGGGACCCAGTACTTC	CASSLVKGQGTQYF
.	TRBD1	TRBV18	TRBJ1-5	TGTGCCAGCTCACTTGCCGGGACAGGGTTTGGTCAGCCCCAGCATTTT	CASSLAGTGFGQPQHF
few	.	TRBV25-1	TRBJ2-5	TGTGCCAGCAGCGATACGAGGACCCAGTACTTC	CASSDTRTQYF
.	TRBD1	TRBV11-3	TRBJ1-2	TGTGCCAGCAGCCCCGGGACAGGGGAGGGGTATGGCTACACCTTC	CASSPGTGEGYGYTF
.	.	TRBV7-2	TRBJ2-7	TGTGCCAGCAGCTTAGCCCCGCAGGGAGAGCAGTACTTC	CASSLAPQGEQYF